This entry lists 18 T cell receptor beta chains sequenced from one sample in a study of blood T cell repertoires in COVID-19. Assay: immunoSEQ multiplex PCR; the TCRdb copy retains only in-frame clones and omits some. The repertoire has 200,000 to 250,000 clones, approximately 80% of them found once; the top ten carry 7.8%. The sequenced sample consisted of peripheral blood. The receptors shown here come from a woman of 80 years or more with COVID-19, enrolled during active disease.

The V and J genes are TRBV5-1 and TRBJ2-7, with 7 bases that match TRBD2. Germline values: CDR1 SGHRS, CDR2 YFSETQ. V dropped 0 bases and J dropped 2; count of bases not matched to a gene: 2. The CDR3 runs to 14 residues. The DNA of the CDR3 is TGCGCCAGCAGCTTGGAGGGAGGGGCCTACGAGCAGTACTTC. The encoded protein is CASSLEGGAYEQYF. Full variable domain (outside the CDR3, taken from reference TRBV5-1 and TRBJ2-7): KAGVTQTPRYLIKTRGQQVTLSCSPISGHRSVSWYQQTPGQGLQFLFEYFSETQRNKGNFPGRFSGRQFSNSRSEMNVSTLELGDSALYLCASSLEGGAYEQYFGPGTRLTVT.

The chain has TRBV5-1 and TRBJ2-1; possibly TRBD1 for D (5 bases). The CDR3 extends over 14 amino acids. CDR1 and CDR2 (germline): SGHRS, YFSETQ. V was cut by 7 bases and J by 1 base, with 12 bases left in between. The CDR3 here is CASGPGNSYNEQFF. CDR3 DNA sequence: TGCGCCAGCGGACCAGGGAATTCCTACAATGAGCAGTTCTTC.

This clone turned up a few times. The chain links TRBV5-1 to TRBJ2-7, with 7 bases matching TRBD1. The CDR3 spans 15 residues. CDR1 is SGHRS, CDR2 YFSETQ, per germline. V trimming: 4 bases; J trimming: 5 bases; junction bases outside the gene matches: 12. CDR3 DNA: TGCGCCAGCAGCCCCCAAGGGACAGTCGGGAACGAGCAGTACTTC. This sequence encodes CASSPQGTVGNEQYF.

The chain recombines TRBV3-1 (or the pseudogene TRBV3-2) with TRBJ2-5, with 7 bases lining up with TRBD2. Germline V gene sequence: CDR1 LGHDT, CDR2 YNNKEL (reference sequence). The ends lost 2 bases at V and 5 bases at J; junction bases unmatched: 5. The length of the CDR3 is 14 residues. In DNA form, the CDR3 reads TGTGCCAGCAGCCAAAATCTAGCGGTGGAGACCCAGTACTTC. Protein product: CASSQNLAVETQYF.

The CDR3 spells CASSLDFSGANVLTF. CDR3 bases: TGTGCCAGCAGCTTGGACTTTTCTGGGGCCAACGTCCTGACTTTC. This rearrangement joins TRBV5-6 to TRBJ2-6; D not resolved. V lost 0 bases, J lost 1 base, and 5 bases lay in between. The CDR3 spans 15 residues. CDR1 and CDR2 from the germline V gene are SGHDT and YYEEEE.

The chain carries TRBV11-3 and TRBJ2-1, with TRBD2 as a possible D gene (6 bases). This CDR3 contains 15 residues. Per the germline V gene, CDR1 is SGHNT and CDR2 is YENEEA. V lost 0 bases and J 4 bases, leaving 10 bases between the germline ends. This CDR3 reads CASSLEPSVYNEQFF. CDR3 in DNA: TGTGCCAGCAGCTTAGAGCCTAGCGTTTACAATGAGCAGTTCTTC.

The rearrangement uses TRBV11-2 and TRBJ1-3; 8 bases map to TRBD1. The CDR3 sequence is 15 residues long. With 1 base clipped from V and 5 bases from J, the junction kept 4 bases outside the gene matches. From germline, CDR1 is SGHAT and CDR2 FQNNGV. CDR3 bases: TGTGCCAGCAGCTTAGGGACAGGGCTGAGAAACACCATATATTTT. Protein sequence: CASSLGTGLRNTIYF.

The J gene is TRBJ1-3, the V gene TRBV7-8; D perhaps matches TRBD1 (6 bases). Germline CDR1 SGHVS, CDR2 FQNEAQ. The V and J ends lost 5 bases and 0 bases respectively, with 11 bases between them. The CDR3 contains 15 residues. The CDR3, as DNA: TGTGCCAGCAGCCCAGGGGAGAGCTCTGGAAACACCATATATTTT. It translates to CASSPGESSGNTIYF.

The chain employs TRBV6-1 and TRBJ2-1; 12 positions match TRBD2. V lost 4 bases and J lost 3; bases outside the gene matches: 4. Per the germline V gene, CDR1 is MNHNS and CDR2 is SASEGT. The CDR3 has 16 amino acids. This CDR3 is CASSGRLAGDYNEQFF. DNA of the CDR3: TGTGCCAGCAGTGGCCGACTAGCGGGAGACTACAATGAGCAGTTCTTC.

The count of this clone is one. The V and J genes are TRBV5-4 and TRBJ1-2, with 9 bases lining up with TRBD1. Germline trimming cut 4 bases from V and 1 base from J; bases unmatched to any gene: 5. The CDR3 consists of 15 residues. Germline CDR1 is SGHNT and CDR2 is YYREEE (reference sequence). This CDR3 reads CASSTGTGNNYGYTF. The CDR3 coding sequence is TGTGCCAGCAGCACCGGGACAGGGAATAACTATGGCTACACCTTC.

CDR3 nucleotide sequence: TGTGCCAGCAGGGCGACAGGGGGGGAGACCCAGTACTTC. Protein sequence: CASRATGGETQYF. The J gene is TRBJ2-5, the V gene TRBV6-5; TRBD1 matches at 9 bases. V was pared by 6 bases and J by 5 bases, with 4 bases of the junction left unmatched. CDR3 length: 13 residues. Germline V lookup: CDR1 MNHEY, CDR2 SVGAGI.

As regards this clone: The sample contains more than one DNA sequence encoding this CDR3. The chain couples TRBV18 to TRBJ1-1; TRBD1 is a possible D gene (6 bases). CDR1 is KGHSH, CDR2 LQKENI, per germline. The CDR3 loop spans 14 amino acids. V lost 3 bases and J 1 base, leaving 9 bases between the germline ends. The CDR3 is CASSPWTENTEAFF. The CDR3 DNA follows: TGTGCCAGCTCACCGTGGACAGAGAACACTGAAGCTTTCTTT.

This clone was found a few times. V gene TRBV5-1 combines with J gene TRBJ1-1; the match to TRBD1 covers 10 bases. CDR1 and CDR2 from the germline V gene are SGHRS and YFSETQ. There are 15 residues in the CDR3. V shed 4 bases, J shed 1 base, and the junction held 4 bases outside the gene matches. In nucleotides, the CDR3 is TGCGCCAGCAGCGAAAGACAGGGGGCGAACACTGAAGCTTTCTTT. Translated, it gives CASSERQGANTEAFF.

This clone was seen a single time. The chain employs TRBV7-9 and TRBJ2-5, with no clear D. Trimming cost V 3 bases and J 2 bases, with 13 bases left between them. The CDR3 is 15 amino acids. CDR1 is SEHNR, CDR2 FQNEAQ, per germline (reference sequence). The CDR3: CASSFPSTEQETQYF. The CDR3 region has the DNA TGTGCCAGCAGCTTCCCCTCGACGGAGCAAGAGACCCAGTACTTC.

As concerns this clone: Other nucleotide sequences from this sample produce the same CDR3. J is TRBJ2-7 and V is TRBV5-1; TRBD2 matches at 9 bases. This CDR3 comprises 14 residues. The germline V gene has CDR1 SGHRS and CDR2 YFSETQ. Trimming took 7 bases from V and 2 from J; bases not matched to a gene: 7. The CDR3 bases are TGCGCCAGCGGAAGCGGGGGGCCAACCTACGAGCAGTACTTC. This encodes CASGSGGPTYEQYF.

The V gene is TRBV4-2, the J gene TRBJ2-1; possibly TRBD2 for D (5 bases). This CDR3 spans 16 amino acids. V was pared by 5 bases and J by 2 bases, with 16 bases between. Germline lookup yields CDR1 LGHNA and CDR2 YNFKEQ. The CDR3 spells CASSLDSLQAYNEQFF. CDR3 bases: TGTGCCAGCAGCTTGGACTCACTACAAGCCTACAATGAGCAGTTCTTC.

The chain is built from TRBV25-1 and TRBJ1-1; D possibly corresponds to TRBD1 (5 bases). The CDR3 totals 14 residues. The V gene's germline CDR1 is MGHDK and CDR2 SYGVNS. V lost 3 bases and J lost 7, with 15 bases in between. CDR3 sequence: CASSEGGRQGEAFF. In nucleotides, the CDR3 is TGTGCCAGCAGTGAGGGAGGGCGGCAGGGTGAAGCTTTCTTT. The full variable domain, completed using reference TRBV25-1 and TRBJ1-1, is EADIYQTPRYLVIGTGKKITLECSQTMGHDKMYWYQQDPGMELHLIHYSYGVNSTEKGDLSSESTVSRIRTEHFPLTLESARPSHTSQYLCASSEGGRQGEAFFGQGTRLTVV.

This clone was picked up a small number of times. This chain joins TRBV19 and TRBJ1-3; D might be TRBD1 (5 bases). Germline V lookup: CDR1 LNHDA, CDR2 SQIVND (reference sequence). The CDR3 extends over 15 amino acids. V was shortened by 8 bases and J by 4 bases, with 18 bases between the two germline ends. The CDR3 loop reads CASAKGDLTGNTIYF. The CDR3 region has the DNA TGTGCCAGTGCAAAAGGGGATTTAACGGGAAACACCATATATTTT.